The 18 T cell receptor beta chains below come from one sample, sequenced in a study of CD4 T cells in relation to SARS-CoV-2 and coronaviruses. Assay used: immunoSEQ multiplex PCR; TCRdb lists only in-frame clones, some missing. Among tens of thousands of clones, about 80% were seen once, and the ten largest hold around 1.3%. Antigens of these TCRs are unknown. Sequenced sample: naive CD4+ T cells from PBMCs, cultured in vitro. The subset here: naive CD4+ T cells isolated by negative enrichment. Receptors were obtained from an adult with COVID-19.

The chain has TRBV5-1 and TRBJ2-1; the D gene could be TRBD1 or TRBD2 (5 bases each). Germline-derived CDR1 and CDR2 are SGHRS and YFSETQ. The CDR3 has 18 residues. Trimming removed 7 bases at V and 0 bases at J, with 23 bases between. CDR3 sequence: CASSLWGSSLSSYNEQFF. For the CDR3, the DNA is TGCGCCAGCTCATTGTGGGGGTCATCCTTGAGCTCCTACAATGAGCAGTTCTTC.

The rearrangement joins TRBV3-1 (or the pseudogene TRBV3-2) to TRBJ2-7; 8 bases are shared with TRBD1. The CDR3 has 14 amino acids. The germline gives CDR1 LGHDT, CDR2 YNNKEL (reference sequence). Trimming cost V 5 bases and J 7 bases; bases outside gene matches: 10. The CDR3 DNA reads TGTGCCAGCAGCTTCCGGACAGGGACACGAGAGCAGTACTTC. It is translated as CASSFRTGTREQYF.

The V and J genes are TRBV28 and TRBJ2-3; no definite D call. Germline V gene data show CDR1 as MDHEN and CDR2 as SYDVKM. Trimming left V 5 bases short and J 7 bases short, with 13 bases between. The CDR3 loop spans 13 amino acids. The CDR3 sequence is CASSPRTSHTQYF. The DNA for the CDR3 is TGTGCCAGCAGTCCGAGAACTTCACATACGCAGTATTTT.

The V gene is TRBV5-8, the J gene TRBJ2-2; tentative D call: TRBD1 (5 bases). The V end was cut by 5 bases, the J end by 0 bases, with 17 bases between. The CDR3 spans 17 residues. CDR1 and CDR2 from the germline V gene are SGHTS and YDEGEE. The DNA for the CDR3 is TGTGCCAGCAGACCCCCGAGGCAGGGCGCGAACACCGGGGAGCTGTTTTTT. It yields the protein CASRPPRQGANTGELFF.

Written as DNA, the CDR3 is TGTGCCATCAGTGAGTCGCAGGGTTACGGCTATGGCTACACCTTC. Translation: CAISESQGYGYGYTF. The chain employs TRBV10-3 and TRBJ1-2, with D possibly being TRBD1 (5 bases). The CDR3 runs 15 residues. Per germline, CDR1 ENHRY and CDR2 SYGVKD. V dropped 0 bases and J dropped 4 bases, with 12 bases sitting between them.

The CDR3 sequence is CASSITLGTALSNQPQHF. The CDR3 DNA reads TGTGCCAGTAGTATCACCCTAGGGACAGCCCTTAGCAATCAGCCCCAGCATTTT. The chain couples TRBV19 to TRBJ1-5; 7 bases line up with TRBD1. The CDR3 extends over 18 amino acids. The V and J ends lost 3 bases and 0 bases, in that order; junction bases with no gene match: 11. CDR1 LNHDA and CDR2 SQIVND come from the germline V gene (reference sequence).

This clone was seen just once. The CDR3 DNA sequence: TGTGCCAGCTCACCCTCCCTCGAAGGAAACACCATATATTTT. As protein: CASSPSLEGNTIYF. The J gene is TRBJ1-3, the V gene TRBV18, with unresolved D. V dropped 3 bases and J dropped 4 bases, with 10 bases sitting between them. Per the germline V gene, CDR1 is KGHSH and CDR2 is LQKENI. The CDR3 has 14 residues.

In this sample, this clone turned up a few times. The chain combines TRBV7-9 with TRBJ2-3; TRBD1 agrees at 8 bases. The CDR3 is 14 residues long. Unmatched junction bases numbered 1, after V lost 4 bases and J lost 1 base. Germline CDR1 and CDR2: SEHNR and FQNEAQ (reference sequence). The CDR3 sequence: CASSSGGGTDTQYF. The CDR3 nucleotides read TGTGCCAGCAGCTCAGGGGGCGGCACAGATACGCAGTATTTT.

This clone has a single count. The chain joins TRBV27 to TRBJ2-3; D might be TRBD2 (6 bases). V was clipped by 2 bases and J by 4 bases, with 13 bases between them. This CDR3 is 15 amino acids long. Germline V gives CDR1 MNHEY, CDR2 SMNVEV (reference sequence). CDR3 sequence (DNA): TGTGCCAGCAGTTTAGACGGGAGAGTATCAGATACGCAGTATTTT. This sequence encodes CASSLDGRVSDTQYF.

The CDR3 reads CASSLQPEAFF. CDR3 DNA sequence: TGTGCCAGCAGCTTACAACCTGAAGCTTTCTTT. The V gene is TRBV7-9, the J gene TRBJ1-1; no clear D. There are 11 residues in the CDR3. Between the trimmed V and J ends, which lost 2 bases and 6 bases, there was a span of 4 bases. CDR1 and CDR2 from the germline V gene are SEHNR and FQNEAQ (reference sequence).

The chain couples TRBV18 to TRBJ1-4; a possible D gene is TRBD1 (5 bases). Per germline, CDR1 KGHSH and CDR2 LQKENI. The CDR3 covers 15 residues. Trimming removed 2 bases from V and 3 bases from J, with 10 bases in between. The DNA for the CDR3 is TGTGCCAGCTCACCAGAGGGACGGCCTAATGAAAAACTGTTTTTT. Its translation is CASSPEGRPNEKLFF.

The chain is built from TRBV3-1 (or the pseudogene TRBV3-2) and TRBJ2-2; D remains ambiguous. Germline values: CDR1 LGHDT, CDR2 YNNKEL (reference sequence). Trimming stripped 6 bases from V and 1 base from J, with 0 bases between. The CDR3 is 11 residues long. CDR3 in DNA: TGTGCCAGCAGGAACACCGGGGAGCTGTTTTTT. Amino acid sequence: CASRNTGELFF.

The V and J genes are TRBV9 and TRBJ2-7, with 10 nucleotides matching TRBD2. V lost 0 bases, J lost 3 bases, and 3 bases stayed unmatched. This CDR3 spans 15 amino acids. Germline CDR1 is SGDLS and CDR2 is YYNGEE. The CDR3 coding sequence is TGTGCCAGCAGCGTAGAGGCTAGCGGGAGCTACGAGCAGTACTTC. This encodes CASSVEASGSYEQYF.

The CDR3 DNA reads as TGTGCCAGCAGCTTAGAATTGAACACTGAAGCTTTCTTT. Translated: CASSLELNTEAFF. The chain uses TRBV11-2 and TRBJ1-1; D is unresolved. The germline V and J ends were trimmed by 0 bases and 0 bases, with 2 bases remaining between them. The CDR3 sequence is 13 residues long. Germline values: CDR1 SGHAT, CDR2 FQNNGV.

The chain couples TRBV6-5 to TRBJ1-5, with 8 nucleotides matching TRBD1. The V and J ends lost 5 bases and 5 bases, in that order; junction bases with no gene match: 5. Germline-derived CDR1 and CDR2 are MNHEY and SVGAGI. The CDR3 is 14 amino acids. This chain's CDR3 is CASSLTGDYQPQHF. Written as DNA, the CDR3 is TGTGCCAGCAGTCTGACAGGGGATTATCAGCCCCAGCATTTT.

The chain links TRBV6-6 to TRBJ2-7; D possibly corresponds to TRBD1 (6 bases). The CDR3 consists of 13 residues. The V gene's germline CDR1 is MNHNY and CDR2 SVGAGI (reference sequence). V lost 7 bases, J lost 2 bases, and 12 bases lay in between. CDR3 DNA: TGTGCCAGCACCGACGAGGGGGCCTACGAGCAGTACTTC. This sequence encodes CASTDEGAYEQYF.

In this sample, this clone turned up once. The chain has TRBV19 and TRBJ2-5, with D possibly matching TRBD1 (6 bases). The CDR3 spans 17 residues. The V and J ends lost 4 bases and 5 bases respectively, with 23 bases between them. In germline, CDR1 is LNHDA, CDR2 SQIVND (reference sequence). The CDR3 DNA reads TGTGCCAGTAGTACCTCGGACAGTATCCCGACCGGGGAGACCCAGTACTTC. This translates into CASSTSDSIPTGETQYF.

For the CDR3, the DNA is TGTGCCAGCAGCTCCCCGATCGGTGGTGGGGAGACCCAGTACTTC. Amino acids: CASSSPIGGGETQYF. V usage is TRBV7-2 and J usage is TRBJ2-5, with D hard to call. The germline V gene has CDR1 SGHTA and CDR2 FQGNSA. The CDR3 is 15 residues long. V was trimmed by 4 bases and J by 5 bases, leaving 17 bases between them. Filled out from reference TRBV7-2 and TRBJ2-5, the complete variable domain reads GAGVSQSPSNKVTEKGKDVELRCDPISGHTALYWYRQSLGQGLEFLIYFQGNSAPDKSGLPSDRFSAERTGGSVSTLTIQRTQQEDSAVYLCASSSPIGGGETQYFGPGTRLLVL.